Presented here are 3 T cell receptor beta chains from one specimen sequenced in a study of blood T cell repertoires in COVID-19. The data were produced by immunoSEQ multiplex PCR, yet TCRdb's version contains in-frame clones alone and is incomplete. The table records 25,000 to 30,000 clones, roughly 87% of them present only once. The sequenced sample consisted of peripheral blood. These receptors all stem from a human donor in a cohort sampled during active COVID-19.

This clone appeared once. The chain has TRBV4-1 and TRBJ2-5, with TRBD1 matching 7 bases. Germline CDR1 and CDR2: MGHRA and YSYEKL. V was clipped by 0 bases and J by 5 bases; unmatched bases: 6. The CDR3 covers 15 residues. CDR3 in DNA: TGCGCCAGCAGCCAAGAAGGGGGCGCGTTGGAGACCCAGTACTTC. This encodes CASSQEGGALETQYF.

V is TRBV28 and J is TRBJ2-5; no definite D call. This CDR3 comprises 14 residues. Germline assignment: CDR1 MDHEN and CDR2 SYDVKM. Trimming removed 2 bases from V and 0 bases from J, with 7 bases in between. The CDR3 region is CASSLARNQETQYF. In nucleotides, the CDR3 is TGTGCCAGCAGTTTAGCCAGAAACCAAGAGACCCAGTACTTC.

The gene calls are TRBV6-4 and TRBJ1-2; 8 bases agree with TRBD1. After removal of 6 bases from V and 4 bases from J, the junction contained 10 bases not matched to a gene. Germline lookup yields CDR1 MRHNA and CDR2 SNTAGT. The CDR3 has 15 residues. The CDR3 sequence: CASSRTGQGGYGYTF. The CDR3 DNA is TGTGCCAGCAGCCGGACCGGACAGGGTGGCTATGGCTACACCTTC.